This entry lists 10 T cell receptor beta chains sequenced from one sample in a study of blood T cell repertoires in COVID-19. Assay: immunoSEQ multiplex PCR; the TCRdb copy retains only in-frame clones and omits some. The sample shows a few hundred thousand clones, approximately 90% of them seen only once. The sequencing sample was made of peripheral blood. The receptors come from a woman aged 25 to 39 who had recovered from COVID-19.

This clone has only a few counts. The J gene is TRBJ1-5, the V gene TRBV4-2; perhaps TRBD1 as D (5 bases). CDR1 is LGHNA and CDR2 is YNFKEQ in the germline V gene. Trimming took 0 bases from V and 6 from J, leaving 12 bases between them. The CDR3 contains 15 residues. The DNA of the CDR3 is TGTGCCAGCAGCCAAGATGGGCAGGGAAGTCAGCCCCAGCATTTT. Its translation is CASSQDGQGSQPQHF.

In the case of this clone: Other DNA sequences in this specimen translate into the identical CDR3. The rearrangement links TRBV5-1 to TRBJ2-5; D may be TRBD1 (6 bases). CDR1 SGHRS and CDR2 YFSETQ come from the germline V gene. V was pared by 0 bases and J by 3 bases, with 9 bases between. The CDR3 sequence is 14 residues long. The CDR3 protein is CASSLAAGEETQYF. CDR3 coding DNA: TGCGCCAGCAGCTTGGCGGCAGGGGAAGAGACCCAGTACTTC.

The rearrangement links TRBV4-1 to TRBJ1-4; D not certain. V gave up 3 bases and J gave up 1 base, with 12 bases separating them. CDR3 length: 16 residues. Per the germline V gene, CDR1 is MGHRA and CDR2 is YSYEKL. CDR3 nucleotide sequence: TGCGCCAGCAGCCATGCACCAGGCGAAACTAATGAAAAACTGTTTTTT. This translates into CASSHAPGETNEKLFF.

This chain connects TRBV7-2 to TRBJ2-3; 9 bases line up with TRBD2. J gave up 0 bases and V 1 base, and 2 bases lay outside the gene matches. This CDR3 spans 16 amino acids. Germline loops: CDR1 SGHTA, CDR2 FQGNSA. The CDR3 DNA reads TGTGCCAGCAGCTTAGGTGCGGGGGGGAGCACAGATACGCAGTATTTT. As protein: CASSLGAGGSTDTQYF.

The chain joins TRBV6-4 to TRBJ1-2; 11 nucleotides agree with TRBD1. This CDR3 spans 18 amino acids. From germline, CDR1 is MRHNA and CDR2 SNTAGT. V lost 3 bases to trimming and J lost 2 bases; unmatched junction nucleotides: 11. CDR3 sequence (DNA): TGTGCCAGCAGTGAGGGGAACCCCCGGGACAGGGGGAACTATGGCTACACCTTC. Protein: CASSEGNPRDRGNYGYTF.

CDR3 residues: CASSRSRGPNSPLHF. CDR3 DNA: TGTGCCAGTAGTCGATCCCGTGGGCCCAATTCACCCCTCCACTTT. The gene calls are TRBV19 and TRBJ1-6; D unresolved. Germline V gene sequence: CDR1 LNHDA, CDR2 SQIVND (reference sequence). The CDR3 runs 15 residues. V was clipped by 5 bases and J by 7 bases, with 15 bases between them. The entire variable domain, with the rest obtained from reference TRBV19 and TRBJ1-6, is as follows: DGGITQSPKYLFRKEGQNVTLSCEQNLNHDAMYWYRQDPGQGLRLIYYSQIVNDFQKGDIAEGYSVSREKKESFPLTVTSAQKNPTAFYLCASSRSRGPNSPLHFGNGTRLTVT.

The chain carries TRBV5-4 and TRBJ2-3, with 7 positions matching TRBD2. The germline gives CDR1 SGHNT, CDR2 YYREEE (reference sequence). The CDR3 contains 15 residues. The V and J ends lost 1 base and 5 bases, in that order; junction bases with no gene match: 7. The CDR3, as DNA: TGTGCCAGCAGCTTGTTCGAGCGGGGAGGAGATACGCAGTATTTT. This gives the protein CASSLFERGGDTQYF.

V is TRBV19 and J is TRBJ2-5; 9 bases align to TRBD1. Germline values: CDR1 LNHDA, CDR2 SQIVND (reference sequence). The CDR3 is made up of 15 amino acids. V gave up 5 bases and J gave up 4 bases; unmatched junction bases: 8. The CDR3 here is CASSPGQGFGETQYF. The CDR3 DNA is TGTGCCAGTAGTCCTGGACAGGGGTTCGGAGAGACCCAGTACTTC. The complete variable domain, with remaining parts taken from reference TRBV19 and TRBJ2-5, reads DGGITQSPKYLFRKEGQNVTLSCEQNLNHDAMYWYRQDPGQGLRLIYYSQIVNDFQKGDIAEGYSVSREKKESFPLTVTSAQKNPTAFYLCASSPGQGFGETQYFGPGTRLLVL.

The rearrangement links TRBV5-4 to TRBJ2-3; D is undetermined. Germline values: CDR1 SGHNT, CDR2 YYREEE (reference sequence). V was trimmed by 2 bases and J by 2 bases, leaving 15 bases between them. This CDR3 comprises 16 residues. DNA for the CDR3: TGTGCCAGCAGCTTAGACACCGTCCATACCACAGATACGCAGTATTTT. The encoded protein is CASSLDTVHTTDTQYF.

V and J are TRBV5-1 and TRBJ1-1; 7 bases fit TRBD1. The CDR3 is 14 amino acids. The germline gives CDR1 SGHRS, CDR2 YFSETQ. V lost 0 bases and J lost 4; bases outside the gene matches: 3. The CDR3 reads CASSLAPGGTEAFF. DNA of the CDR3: TGCGCCAGCAGCTTGGCCCCAGGGGGCACTGAAGCTTTCTTT.